This T cell receptor beta chain was obtained from a study of blood T cell repertoires in COVID-19. As for the study in general: Both acute and convalescent COVID-19 samples were obtained from the United States, Italy and Spain. From T cells, B-cell-depleted T cells, or PBMCs came the material, which was cDNA or gDNA.

The CDR3 has 15 amino acids. The germline CDR1 and CDR2 sequences are LGHDT and YNNKEL (reference sequence). V lost 4 bases to trimming and J lost 9 bases, with 16 bases between them. Source study methods: Nucleated cell counts were estimated from reference gene primer amplification. Generated by immunoSEQ multiplex PCR, the TCRdb table keeps only in-frame clones and is missing some. The V and J calls and the clone size are those of that table, but D and trimming were determined from the DNA. This repertoire shows about 59,000 clones, around 82% found once; its top ten account for roughly 6.7%. Sequenced input: peripheral blood. The chain uses TRBV3-1 (or the pseudogene TRBV3-2) and TRBJ1-6; D possibly corresponds to TRBD1 (6 bases). The receptor's source is a man aged 55 to 70 with acute or convalescent COVID-19. This CDR3 reads CASSPRTRGTSPLHF. As DNA, the CDR3 is TGTGCCAGCAGCCCCAGGACCAGGGGAACTTCACCCCTCCACTTT.